The clone carrying this TCR beta chain showed up just a few times. As yet, its antigen is unknown. V lost 1 base and J 0 bases, leaving 7 bases between the germline ends. CDR1 is LGHNA and CDR2 is YSLEER in the germline V gene. The CDR3 is 15 residues long. This record belongs to a study of CD8 T cells in ankylosing spondylitis. Broader study findings: Typical of ankylosing spondylitis blood, it appeared, was a TCR beta motif of eight highly homologous variants. Matched ankylosing spondylitis synovial fluid reportedly showed significant enrichment of disease-linked clones. Some of these motif variants have turned up before, in reports on reactive arthritis synovial fluid and blood.

Quantitative barcoded 5'-RACE was used to prepare TCR beta libraries. Via MiXCR, TCRdb re-called the 5' RACE reads, giving one row per CDR3 protein. The table shows under 950,000 distinct CDR3 sequences, with under 20% occurring only once. The sequenced sample consisted of blood, either unsorted or a sorted T cell fraction (not recorded which). V usage is TRBV4-3 and J usage is TRBJ2-4; no clear D gene. This receptor was taken from a male donor with ankylosing spondylitis. In DNA, the CDR3 is TGCGCCAGCAGCCAAGGGACCGCAGCCAAAAACATTCAGTACTTC. This gives the protein CASSQGTAAKNIQYF.